The 22 T cell receptor delta chains below were found in one sample sequenced in a study of gamma-delta T cells after stem cell transplantation. TCRdb re-analyzed the RT-PCR reads via CATT. The table includes a few thousand delta-chain clones, approximately 4% detected once. Material for sequencing was gamma-delta T cells. These receptor sequences come from a human donor. It is not recorded whose cells these are; they may come from a transplant donor.

This clone showed up just a few times. The amino acid sequence in TCRdb belongs to a much larger clone and departs from this DNA's translation at residue 7, likely a sequencing read error; the sequence shown is translated from the DNA. The chain has TRDV2 and TRDJ1, with 10 bases identical to TRDD3. J lost 6 bases, V lost 3 bases, and 12 bases had no gene match. The CDR3 totals 16 residues. CDR1 is GEAIGNYY, CDR2 EKD, per germline. CDR3 DNA sequence: TGTGCCTGTGACCCAATAATGGGGGATACCCCGAATAAACTCATCTTT. This gives the protein CACDPIMGDTPNKLIF.

About this clone: It may be a read error: a sequence one base away is much more abundant. Additional DNA sequences in this sample encode the identical CDR3. This chain uses TRDV2 with TRDJ2; 8 bases map to TRDD3. In germline, CDR1 is GEAIGNYY, CDR2 EKD. There are 19 residues in the CDR3. The CDR3 loop is CACDPAGMGDFFLTAQLFF. For the CDR3, the DNA is TGTGCCTGTGACCCCGCGGGGATGGGGGATTTCTTTTTGACAGCTCAACTCTTCTTT.

Comment on this clone: A read error may explain this, as a much larger clone is one base away. V gene TRDV1 combines with J gene TRDJ1, with a tentative D call TRDD2 (6 bases). Germline CDR1 TSWWSYY, CDR2 QGS. The CDR3 sequence is 24 residues long. V was cut by 3 bases and J by 0 bases, with 38 bases left in between. The CDR3 here is CALGDLVSFSPTLLLGTYTDKLIF. In DNA, the CDR3 is TGTGCTCTTGGGGATCTAGTATCATTTAGTCCTACCCTTTTACTTGGGACGTACACCGATAAACTCATCTTT.

For this clone: A far larger clone is just one base off, so this is likely a read error. Other DNA sequences from this sample encode an identical CDR3 as well. The chain is built from TRDV2 and TRDJ1; D remains ambiguous. The V gene lost 1 base and the J gene lost 2 bases, with 19 bases spanning the gap. Germline V CDR1 and CDR2: GEAIGNYY, EKD. This CDR3 is built from 17 residues. The CDR3 DNA sequence: TGTGCCTGTGACACTCTAGGACATACCCGACGGACCGATAAACTCATCTTT. Protein: CACDTLGHTRRTDKLIF.

As regards this clone: A much larger clone differs by one base, so this may be a read error. The gene calls are TRDV2 and TRDJ3; 11 nucleotides match TRDD3. CDR1 and CDR2 (germline): GEAIGNYY, EKD. The CDR3 runs to 20 residues. For the CDR3, the DNA is TGTGCCTGCGACACGCTGGGGGATACCCACAGCTCCTGGGACACCCGACAGATGTTTTTC. It is translated as CACDTLGDTHSSWDTRQMFF.

This clone was seen more than once but under ten times. TCRdb lists the protein of a much larger clone for this DNA, which differs at residue 3, so this is likely a read error; the protein given here is translated from the DNA itself. The chain has TRDV2 and TRDJ1, with 10 positions matching TRDD3. The CDR3 spans 15 residues. Per the germline V gene, CDR1 is GEAIGNYY and CDR2 is EKD. The CDR3 nucleotides are TGTGCCCGTGACGCCCTACTGGGGGATACCGATAAACTCATCTTT. It is translated as CARDALLGDTDKLIF.

In the case of this clone: Its ends do not fully match the called genes, so a read error is possible. Other DNA sequences in the same sample also yield this CDR3. The V and J genes are TRDV2 and TRDJ3; 7 nucleotides agree with TRDD3. Germline-derived CDR1 and CDR2 are GEAIGNYY and EKD. This CDR3 region has 25 residues. The CDR3 DNA sequence: TGTGCCTGTGACACCGTGAGTGGATGGGGGACCCCGCTCCGTTTATCGTCCTGGGACACCCGACAAATGTTTTTC. It translates to CACDTVSGWGTPLRLSSWDTRQMFF.

By share, this clone ranks as medium-sized. This chain links TRDV2 with TRDJ3; D ambiguous. V lost 0 bases and J 2 bases, leaving 19 bases between the germline ends. The V gene's germline CDR1 is GEAIGNYY and CDR2 EKD. CDR3 length: 20 amino acids. CDR3 in DNA: TGTGCCTGTGACACCGTTAACACTCGGTCAACGGCCTGGGACACCCGACAGATGTTTTTC. It translates to CACDTVNTRSTAWDTRQMFF.

This clone was picked up a small number of times. TCRdb records a much larger clone's protein for this DNA, with a difference at residue 8 that likely arises from a read error; the protein given is the translation of the DNA. V gene TRDV2 combines with J gene TRDJ1; 7 bases are a match to TRDD3. This CDR3 region has 15 residues. After removal of 2 bases from V and 0 bases from J, the junction contained 5 bases not matched to a gene. From germline, CDR1 is GEAIGNYY and CDR2 EKD. Here the CDR3 reads CACDSLGGYTDKLIF. The CDR3 DNA reads as TGTGCCTGTGACAGCTTGGGGGGATACACCGATAAACTCATCTTT.

On this clone itself: The translation of this DNA and the TCRdb protein of a much larger clone differ at residue 9, probably owing to a read error; the protein shown here is translated from the DNA. The chain uses TRDV2 and TRDJ1; D unclear. Trimming removed 0 bases at V and 1 base at J, with 14 bases between. This CDR3 contains 16 residues. The V gene's germline CDR1 is GEAIGNYY and CDR2 EKD. The CDR3 loop is CACDTVGRIGTDKLIF. CDR3 sequence (DNA): TGTGCCTGTGACACCGTCGGGCGCATTGGCACCGATAAACTCATCTTT.

In its sample, this clone ranks as large. The same CDR3 can be traced to other DNA sequences in this sample. This chain connects TRDV2 to TRDJ1, with a weak D call TRDD3 (6 bases). The V end lost 1 base, the J end lost 2 bases, and 10 bases lay between the germline ends. The germline V gene encodes CDR1 GEAIGNYY and CDR2 EKD. This CDR3 is 14 amino acids long. The CDR3 loop is CACDTMGGTDKLIF. The DNA for the CDR3 is TGTGCCTGTGACACGATGGGGGGGACCGATAAACTCATCTTT.

A word on this clone: For this DNA, TCRdb reports the protein of a much larger clone, which diverges at residue 7, most likely from a read error; the protein presented here is translated directly from the DNA. The genes are TRDV1 and TRDJ1, with 8 positions matching TRDD3. The CDR3 totals 19 residues. V was clipped by 4 bases and J by 9 bases; unmatched bases: 25. The V gene's germline CDR1 is TSWWSYY and CDR2 QGS. This CDR3 reads CALGGPNVLLRGGWRELIF. The CDR3 DNA reads as TGTGCTCTTGGGGGGCCGAATGTCCTCTTACGTGGGGGATGGCGGGAACTCATCTTT.

This clone came up a few times. Translating this DNA gives a protein that differs at residue 7 from the TCRdb one, which belongs to a much larger clone; a read error is likely, and the protein shown is this translation. V is TRDV2 and J is TRDJ3, with no clear D. The CDR3 is 16 amino acids. CDR1 is GEAIGNYY and CDR2 is EKD in the germline V gene. Trimming pared 1 base from V and 0 bases from J, leaving 6 bases between. The CDR3 loop reads CACDTLGSWDTRQMFF. The CDR3 bases are TGTGCCTGTGACACTTTAGGCTCCTGGGACACCCGACAGATGTTTTTC.

A word on this clone: A much bigger clone sits one base away, suggesting this may be a read error. This sample also contains other DNA sequences that code for the same CDR3. The chain combines TRDV2 with TRDJ1; 10 bases agree with TRDD3. The CDR3 is 19 amino acids. Germline values: CDR1 GEAIGNYY, CDR2 EKD. CDR3 sequence reads: CACDTMRLGDKSDTDKLIF. The CDR3 DNA is TGTGCCTGCGACACTATGAGGCTGGGGGATAAGTCTGACACCGATAAACTCATCTTT.

This clone appeared a few times. This DNA's translation differs at residue 12 from TCRdb's protein, which comes from a much larger clone; a read error is likely, and the protein shown is translated from the DNA. V is TRDV2 and J is TRDJ1; 8 nucleotides align to TRDD3. This CDR3 region has 18 residues. The germline CDR1 and CDR2 sequences are GEAIGNYY and EKD. Unmatched junction bases numbered 18, after V lost 4 bases and J lost 3 bases. The CDR3 nucleotides read TGTGCCTGTGAGCGGCTGAAGAATGCGGGGGATAATCCCGATAAACTCATCTTT. Its translation: CACERLKNAGDNPDKLIF.

Comment on this clone: TCRdb attributes to this sequence the protein of a much larger clone, which differs from the DNA translation at residue 14; a read error is likely, and the protein displayed is translated from the DNA. The genes are TRDV2 and TRDJ2, with 8 bases lining up with TRDD3. Per the germline V gene, CDR1 is GEAIGNYY and CDR2 is EKD. J gave up 6 bases and V 1 base, and 18 bases lay outside the gene matches. There are 19 residues in the CDR3. CDR3 nucleotides: TGTGCCTGTGACACAATTCCCCAAGGTACTGGGGGTCTGGCAGCACAACTCTTCTTT. It yields the protein CACDTIPQGTGGLAAQLFF.

Turning to this clone: A read error may produce the germline difference seen at one junction end. The V and J genes are TRDV2 and TRDJ1; D is uncertain. Per germline, CDR1 GEAIGNYY and CDR2 EKD. The CDR3 contains 13 residues. DNA of the CDR3: TGTGCCTGTGACCTCTTGACGGGGCGGGAACGCATCTTC. This encodes CACDLLTGRERIF.

In regard to this clone: A much more abundant neighbour one base away suggests this may be a read error. Other DNA sequences in the sample encode the same CDR3. This chain's CDR3 is CACDTAGGPSWDTRQMFF. As DNA, the CDR3 is TGTGCGTGTGACACCGCGGGGGGACCCTCCTGGGACACCCGACAGATGTTTTTC. The chain carries TRDV2 and TRDJ3, with a possible D match to TRDD3 (6 bases). The CDR3 is 18 residues long. The V gene's germline CDR1 is GEAIGNYY and CDR2 EKD.

On this clone itself: It is likely a read error: a sequence one base away is far more abundant. Other nucleotide sequences in the sample specify the same CDR3. This rearrangement joins TRDV2 to TRDJ1; D unresolved. The germline V gene has CDR1 GEAIGNYY and CDR2 EKD. This CDR3 is built from 14 residues. Between the trimmed V and J ends, which lost 3 bases and 1 base, there was a span of 11 bases. The CDR3 coding sequence is TGTGCCTGTGACCGGCTACGTCCCACCGATAAACTCATCTTT. As protein: CACDRLRPTDKLIF.

This clone has only a few counts. TCRdb's protein for this DNA is that of a much larger clone and differs from the translation at residue 14, likely a read error; the protein shown is the DNA translation. V is TRDV2 and J is TRDJ1; D is possibly TRDD3 (9 bases). With 0 bases removed from V and 3 bases from J, the gap between germline ends came to 25 bases. Looked up from germline, CDR1 is GEAIGNYY and CDR2 is EKD. The CDR3 totals 19 residues. As DNA, the CDR3 is TGTGCCTGTGACACCCTTCCTACGGGGGATACTGGGGGGGCCGATAAACTCATCTTT. As protein: CACDTLPTGDTGGADKLIF.

Turning to this clone: A single base separates this from a much larger clone, so it may be a read error. The same CDR3 arises from other DNA sequences in this sample as well. The chain combines TRDV2 with TRDJ1, with TRDD3 matching over 10 bases. The CDR3 is 16 amino acids. Germline CDR1 is GEAIGNYY and CDR2 is EKD. CDR3 nucleotide sequence: TGCGCCTGTGACAACTTACTGGGGGATTACACCGATAAACTCATCTTT. It yields the protein CACDNLLGDYTDKLIF.

This clone was seen more than once but under ten times. The protein TCRdb lists belongs to a much larger clone and differs from this DNA's translation at residue 7, which points to a read error; the protein shown is made from the DNA. V gene TRDV2 combines with J gene TRDJ1; no clear D gene. Trimming cost V 0 bases and J 0 bases, with 10 bases left between them. There are 15 residues in the CDR3. The germline V gene encodes CDR1 GEAIGNYY and CDR2 EKD. The CDR3 DNA follows: TGTGCCTGTGACACCGTCTACCTCCACACCGATAAACTCATCTTT. Its protein is CACDTVYLHTDKLIF.